These 11 T cell receptor beta chains came from one sample sequenced in a study of monozygotic twins with inflammatory bowel disease. TCRdb reprocessed the 5' RACE reads and reports one entry per CDR3 protein, with no DNA. There are hundreds of thousands of distinct CDR3 sequences in the sample, with over 5% held by the top ten. Sequencing used blood. All receptors come from a human donor with ulcerative colitis or Crohn's disease, or a healthy co-twin of an affected twin (not recorded which).

V gene TRBV7-9 combines with J gene TRBJ1-1. There are 13 residues in the CDR3. Per the germline V gene, CDR1 is SEHNR and CDR2 is FQNEAQ (reference sequence). The CDR3 sequence: CASSLDRNTEAFF.

The chain links TRBV11-2 to TRBJ1-3; the D call from TCRdb, TRBD1, cannot be confirmed without DNA. This CDR3 region has 17 residues. Looked up from germline, CDR1 is SGHAT and CDR2 is FQNNGV. The CDR3 region is CASSFPRDRDSGNTIYF.

The chain links TRBV20-1 to TRBJ1-6; the D gene TCRdb calls, TRBD1, cannot be checked with no DNA. Germline CDR1 is DFQATT and CDR2 is SNEGSKA (reference sequence). The length of the CDR3 is 15 residues. Here the CDR3 reads CSAKVQGFYNSPLHF.

The rearrangement joins TRBV7-2 to TRBJ2-7; TCRdb's assignment of TRBD2 cannot be checked, as there is no DNA. The CDR3 contains 15 residues. Germline CDR1 SGHTA, CDR2 FQGNSA. The CDR3 loop is CASSSLLAGAGEQYF.

CDR3 residues: CASNEGELEFF. The V gene is TRBV6-6, the J gene TRBJ2-1; the D call from TCRdb, TRBD2, cannot be confirmed without DNA. The germline V gene encodes CDR1 MNHNY and CDR2 SVGAGI (reference sequence). The CDR3 covers 11 residues.

This chain links TRBV19 with TRBJ2-7; TCRdb outputs TRBD1, but without DNA this stays unchecked. Germline V gene lookup returns CDR1 LNHDA and CDR2 SQIVND (reference sequence). The CDR3 covers 17 residues. The CDR3: CASSKPNQGVFSYEQYF.

The V call is TRBV6-2 or TRBV6-3, the J call TRBJ2-4. This CDR3 contains 14 residues. Germline V gene lookup returns CDR1 MNHEY and CDR2 SVGEGT. The CDR3 protein is CASSLIATKNIQYF.

The chain joins TRBV7-2 to TRBJ1-2; checking the TCRdb D call of TRBD1 is not possible without DNA. The CDR3 runs 13 residues. Germline lookup yields CDR1 SGHTA and CDR2 FQGNSA. CDR3 amino acids: CASSLGGQLGYTF.

V gene TRBV18 combines with J gene TRBJ1-2; TCRdb selects TRBD1, and the lack of DNA leaves this call unchecked. Germline V lookup: CDR1 KGHSH, CDR2 LQKENI. The CDR3 covers 15 residues. This CDR3 reads CASSPRTGRGYGYTF.

The gene calls are TRBV20-1 and TRBJ1-1; TCRdb picks TRBD1, but there is no DNA to check that call. The CDR3 consists of 11 residues. CDR1 is DFQATT, CDR2 SNEGSKA, per germline (reference sequence). The CDR3 reads CSAPQGLQAFF.

The rearrangement uses TRBV7-8 and TRBJ2-1. There are 17 residues in the CDR3. Germline values: CDR1 SGHVS, CDR2 FQNEAQ. This CDR3 reads CASISTKLGVGYNEQFF.